The 8 T cell receptor beta chains given below trace back to one sample, sequenced in a study of cytomegalovirus exposure and HLA in healthy donors. Primers: 60 Vbeta forward and 13 Jbeta reverse. This table comes from immunoSEQ multiplex PCR, and its TCRdb copy is limited to in-frame clones, with some not included. The table includes under 130,000 clones, roughly 13% detected once. The sample taken for sequencing was PBMCs. These receptors were collected from a man aged 40-49 years in good health and CMV-seropositive.

This clone was found a few times. The V gene is TRBV5-8, the J gene TRBJ1-2; D is unresolved. V was pared by 2 bases and J by 4 bases, with 12 bases between. This CDR3 region has 14 residues. Germline V gene sequence: CDR1 SGHTS, CDR2 YDEGEE. This chain's CDR3 is CASSLGGLTYGYTF. The CDR3 region has the DNA TGTGCCAGCAGCTTAGGAGGGCTTACCTATGGCTACACCTTC. Complete variable domain (other parts from reference TRBV5-8 and TRBJ1-2): EAGVTQSPTHLIKTRGQQATLRCSPISGHTSVYWYQQALGLGLQFLLWYDEGEERNRGNFPPRFSGRQFPNYSSELNVNALELEDSALYLCASSLGGLTYGYTFGSGTRLTVV.

The chain recombines TRBV5-4 with TRBJ2-7; D gene unclear. Germline V lookup: CDR1 SGHNT, CDR2 YYREEE (reference sequence). This CDR3 is built from 15 residues. V was trimmed by 2 bases and J by 3 bases, leaving 15 bases between them. The CDR3 bases are TGTGCCAGCAGCTTAAATGGCGGAACCTACTACGAGCAGTACTTC. Protein: CASSLNGGTYYEQYF.

The chain joins TRBV10-3 to TRBJ2-1, with D possibly being TRBD1 (5 bases). Germline assignment: CDR1 ENHRY and CDR2 SYGVKD. V lost 6 bases to trimming and J lost 0 bases, with 6 bases between them. This CDR3 has 13 amino acids. CDR3 protein: CAISDSSYNEQFF. As DNA, the CDR3 is TGTGCCATCAGCGACAGCTCCTACAATGAGCAGTTCTTC.

V gene TRBV6-1 combines with J gene TRBJ1-2, with 9 bases identical to TRBD1. CDR1 and CDR2 (germline): MNHNS, SASEGT. CDR3 length equals 13 residues. The V and J ends lost 10 bases and 7 bases, in that order; junction bases with no gene match: 10. CDR3 sequence reads: CAINRDRESGYTF. The CDR3 DNA is TGTGCCATCAACCGGGACAGGGAGAGTGGCTACACCTTC.

This chain connects TRBV28 to TRBJ2-5; perhaps TRBD1 as D (6 bases). The CDR3 runs 12 residues. V lost 4 bases and J 5 bases, leaving 8 bases between the germline ends. Germline V gives CDR1 MDHEN, CDR2 SYDVKM. The CDR3 is CASSSQGETQYF. The CDR3 region has the DNA TGTGCCAGCAGTTCCCAGGGGGAGACCCAGTACTTC.

The chain combines TRBV30 with TRBJ2-2; TRBD1 is a possible D gene (6 bases). This CDR3 contains 12 residues. V lost 2 bases and J 6 bases, leaving 7 bases between the germline ends. Germline V gene lookup returns CDR1 GTSNPN and CDR2 SVGIG (reference sequence). The DNA for the CDR3 is TGTGCCTGGAGTAACAGGGCCGGGGAGCTGTTTTTT. It specifies CAWSNRAGELFF.

This clone has a handful of counts. The chain couples TRBV4-2 to TRBJ2-7; D is unresolved. There are 11 residues in the CDR3. The germline V gene has CDR1 LGHNA and CDR2 YNFKEQ. Trimming stripped 0 bases from V and 5 bases from J, with 2 bases between. The CDR3 loop reads CASSQDNEQYF. The CDR3 DNA is TGTGCCAGCAGCCAAGATAACGAGCAGTACTTC.

The rearrangement uses TRBV2 and TRBJ1-1; TRBD1 aligns across 8 bases. J was trimmed by 1 base and V by 3 bases; bases with no gene match: 4. Per the germline V gene, CDR1 is SNHLY and CDR2 is FYNNEI. The CDR3 sequence is 15 residues long. For the CDR3, the DNA is TGTGCCAGCAGTGACTTGGGACAGGCGAACACTGAAGCTTTCTTT. Its translation is CASSDLGQANTEAFF.